The T cell receptor (beta chain) under discussion was sequenced for a study of T cells in tuberculosis. There are a few counts of this clone. Stated time point: new active TB diagnosis, blood taken before or within 7 days of starting treatment. Included patients were adults of at least 18, HIV-seronegative, South African. Method: immunoSEQ multiplex PCR; TCRdb's copy keeps in-frame clones and lacks some. The data show around 33,000 clones, roughly 94% seen once. The receptor was isolated from an adult with tuberculosis. Some clones in this sample may be carry-over from other donors' samples. Sequencing used PBMCs, obtained at tuberculosis diagnosis.

The CDR3 reads CASKSGQISNQPQHF. The CDR3 bases are TGTGCCAGTAAATCAGGACAGATTTCAAATCAGCCCCAGCATTTT. The genes are TRBV19 and TRBJ1-5; D perhaps matches TRBD1 (6 bases). The CDR3 is 15 residues long. Germline V gives CDR1 LNHDA, CDR2 SQIVND (reference sequence). V was shortened by 7 bases and J by 4 bases, with 17 bases between the two germline ends.